The 11 T cell receptor beta chains in this list originate from one sample, sequenced in a study of shared clonotypes between healthy human individuals. TCRdb keeps only in-frame clones here, not all; method: immunoSEQ multiplex PCR. Of 950,000 to 1,100,000 clones detected, approximately 70% appear once; the ten largest clones hold over 1.3%. Sequenced: memory CD4+ T cells sorted from blood. Indicated subset: CD45RA-negative fraction. The receptors come from a young man in good health.

With respect to this clone: This may be a read error, as it is one base from a much larger clone. V and J are TRBV29-1 and TRBJ2-5; 8 bases map to TRBD1. Germline lookup yields CDR1 SQVTM and CDR2 ANQGSEA. The CDR3 covers 12 residues. DNA for the CDR3: TGCAGCGTGGCCAGGGGGCAAGAGACCCAGCACTTC. This encodes CSVARGQETQHF.

This clone showed up just a few times. The CDR3 loop reads CASREDSHNEKLFF. The CDR3 nucleotides read TGTGCCAGCAGGGAGGACAGCCATAATGAAAAACTGTTTTTT. The chain links TRBV11-2 to TRBJ1-4, with a weak D call TRBD1 (6 bases). CDR1 and CDR2 (germline): SGHAT, FQNNGV. V lost 6 bases, J lost 4 bases, and 12 bases lay in between. The CDR3 is made up of 14 amino acids.

The chain is built from TRBV6-5 and TRBJ1-5; no definite D call. The CDR3 has 13 amino acids. V gave up 2 bases and J gave up 4 bases, with 6 bases separating them. Germline CDR1 reads MNHEY; CDR2 reads SVGAGI. The CDR3 here is CASSYVQNQPQHF. In DNA form, the CDR3 reads TGTGCCAGCAGTTACGTCCAGAATCAGCCCCAGCATTTT.

This clone was seen only once. The rearrangement uses TRBV5-1 and TRBJ2-1; 8 positions match TRBD2. The CDR3 runs to 13 residues. J gave up 8 bases and V 3 bases, and 4 bases lay outside the gene matches. In germline, CDR1 is SGHRS, CDR2 YFSETQ. CDR3 nucleotide sequence: TGCGCCAGCAGCTCAGGACTAGCAGATGAGCAGTTCTTC. Protein: CASSSGLADEQFF.

This clone appeared a few times. This CDR3 is also generated by other DNA sequences in the sample. The chain couples TRBV9 to TRBJ2-7; D not certain. The CDR3 extends over 14 amino acids. Germline CDR1 reads SGDLS; CDR2 reads YYNGEE. The V gene lost 0 bases and the J gene lost 0 bases, with 7 bases spanning the gap. CDR3: CASSVDPSSYEQYF. DNA of the CDR3: TGTGCCAGCAGCGTAGACCCGAGCTCCTACGAGCAGTACTTC.

V gene TRBV7-2 combines with J gene TRBJ1-5; no clear D gene. This CDR3 contains 14 residues. Germline-derived CDR1 and CDR2 are SGHTA and FQGNSA. Trimming pared 1 base from V and 4 bases from J, leaving 8 bases between. CDR3 region: CASSLGLGNQPQHF. The CDR3 coding sequence is TGTGCCAGCAGCTTAGGATTGGGGAATCAGCCCCAGCATTTT.

This clone appeared once. The chain employs TRBV23-1 and TRBJ2-1; 8 nucleotides agree with TRBD1. TRBV23-1 is an open reading frame whose function is uncertain. Trimming took 4 bases from V and 7 from J; bases not matched to a gene: 12. The CDR3 extends over 16 amino acids. CDR3 coding DNA: TGCGCCAGCAGTCCGCGAAGACAGGGGATGGGGAATGAGCAGTTCTTC. It specifies CASSPRRQGMGNEQFF.

The chain employs TRBV5-4 and TRBJ2-5; the match to TRBD2 covers 8 bases. J gave up 2 bases and V 1 base, and 4 bases lay outside the gene matches. The CDR3 runs 15 residues. Germline CDR1 SGHNT, CDR2 YYREEE (reference sequence). This CDR3 is CASSLNLAGQETQYF. For the CDR3, the DNA is TGTGCCAGCAGCTTGAACTTAGCGGGGCAAGAGACCCAGTACTTC.

This clone was seen a single time. The V and J genes are TRBV5-1 and TRBJ2-6, with a weak D call TRBD2 (6 bases). The germline CDR1 and CDR2 sequences are SGHRS and YFSETQ. The CDR3 runs to 14 residues. V was shortened by 6 bases and J by 4 bases, with 11 bases between the two germline ends. CDR3 protein: CASKRAGGANVLTF. The CDR3 region has the DNA TGCGCCAGCAAAAGGGCGGGAGGGGCCAACGTCCTGACTTTC. The variable domain in full, with the rest retrieved from reference TRBV5-1 and TRBJ2-6, is KAGVTQTPRYLIKTRGQQVTLSCSPISGHRSVSWYQQTPGQGLQFLFEYFSETQRNKGNFPGRFSGRQFSNSRSEMNVSTLELGDSALYLCASKRAGGANVLTFGAGSRLTVL.

The chain is built from TRBV6-1 and TRBJ1-2; the D is unclear. From germline, CDR1 is MNHNS and CDR2 SASEGT. V lost 7 bases to trimming and J lost 4 bases, with 16 bases between them. CDR3 length: 14 residues. CDR3 in amino acids: CASMGGGVVYGYTF. CDR3 DNA sequence: TGTGCCAGCATGGGCGGCGGGGTAGTCTATGGCTACACCTTC.

This clone was counted only a few times. The chain combines TRBV6-6 with TRBJ1-5; 7 nucleotides align to TRBD1. Unmatched junction bases numbered 6, after V lost 4 bases and J lost 3 bases. The germline gives CDR1 MNHNY, CDR2 SVGAGI (reference sequence). The CDR3 loop spans 15 amino acids. The CDR3 is CASSSSQGDNQPQHF. CDR3 nucleotides: TGTGCCAGCAGTTCGTCTCAGGGGGACAATCAGCCCCAGCATTTT.